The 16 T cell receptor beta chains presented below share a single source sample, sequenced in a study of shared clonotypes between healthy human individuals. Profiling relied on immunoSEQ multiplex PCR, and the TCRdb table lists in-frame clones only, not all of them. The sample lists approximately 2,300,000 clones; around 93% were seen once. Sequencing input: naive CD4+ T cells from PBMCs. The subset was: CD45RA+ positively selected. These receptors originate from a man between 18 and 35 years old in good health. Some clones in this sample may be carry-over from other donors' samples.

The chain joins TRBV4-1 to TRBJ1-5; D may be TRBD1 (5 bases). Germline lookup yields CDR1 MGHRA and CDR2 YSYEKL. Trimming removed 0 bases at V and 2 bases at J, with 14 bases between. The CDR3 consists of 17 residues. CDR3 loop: CASSQDGGRRGNQPQHF. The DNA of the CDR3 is TGCGCCAGCAGCCAAGATGGGGGTCGGAGGGGCAATCAGCCCCAGCATTTT.

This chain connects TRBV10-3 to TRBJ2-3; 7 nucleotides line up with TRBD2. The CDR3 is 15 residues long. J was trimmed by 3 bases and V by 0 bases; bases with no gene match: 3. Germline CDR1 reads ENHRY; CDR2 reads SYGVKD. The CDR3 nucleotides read TGTGCCATCAGTGAGTCCGGGGGGACGACAGATACGCAGTATTTT. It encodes CAISESGGTTDTQYF.

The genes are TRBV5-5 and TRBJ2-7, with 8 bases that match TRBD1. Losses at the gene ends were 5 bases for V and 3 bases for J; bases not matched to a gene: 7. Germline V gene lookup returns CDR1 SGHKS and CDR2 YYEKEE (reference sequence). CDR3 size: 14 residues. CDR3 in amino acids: CASSGTGTNYEQYF. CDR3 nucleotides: TGTGCCAGCAGTGGGACAGGAACCAACTACGAGCAGTACTTC.

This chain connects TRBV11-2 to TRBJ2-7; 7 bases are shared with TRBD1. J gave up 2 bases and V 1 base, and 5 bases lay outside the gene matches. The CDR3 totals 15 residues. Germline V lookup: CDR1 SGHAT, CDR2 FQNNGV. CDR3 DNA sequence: TGTGCCAGCAGCTTAGGGGACAGCCGGGCCTACGAGCAGTACTTC. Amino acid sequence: CASSLGDSRAYEQYF.

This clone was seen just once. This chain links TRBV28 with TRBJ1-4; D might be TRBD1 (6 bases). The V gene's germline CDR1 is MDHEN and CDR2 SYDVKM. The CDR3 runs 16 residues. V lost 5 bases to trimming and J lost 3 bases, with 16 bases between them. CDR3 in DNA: TGTGCCAGCAGTATTGGGGGGGCGCGGTCTAATGAAAAACTGTTTTTT. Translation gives CASSIGGARSNEKLFF.

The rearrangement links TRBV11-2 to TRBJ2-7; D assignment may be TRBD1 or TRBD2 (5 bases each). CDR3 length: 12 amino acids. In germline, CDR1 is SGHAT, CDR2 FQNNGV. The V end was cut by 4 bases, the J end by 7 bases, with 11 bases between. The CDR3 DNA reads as TGTGCCAGCAGCTGGGGGTTCCGAGAGCAGTACTTC. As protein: CASSWGFREQYF.

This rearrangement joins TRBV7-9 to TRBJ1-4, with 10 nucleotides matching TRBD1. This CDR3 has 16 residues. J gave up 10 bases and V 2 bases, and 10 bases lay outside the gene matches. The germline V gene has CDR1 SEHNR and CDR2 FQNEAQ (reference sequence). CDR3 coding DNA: TGTGCCAGCAGCTTACCCCCGGGACAGGGGATTGTAAAACTGTTTTTT. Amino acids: CASSLPPGQGIVKLFF. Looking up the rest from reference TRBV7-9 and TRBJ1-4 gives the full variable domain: DTGVSQNPRHKITKRGQNVTFRCDPISEHNRLYWYRQTLGQGPEFLTYFQNEAQLEKSRLLSDRFSAERPKGSFSTLEIQRTEQGDSAMYLCASSLPPGQGIVKLFFGSGTQLSVL.

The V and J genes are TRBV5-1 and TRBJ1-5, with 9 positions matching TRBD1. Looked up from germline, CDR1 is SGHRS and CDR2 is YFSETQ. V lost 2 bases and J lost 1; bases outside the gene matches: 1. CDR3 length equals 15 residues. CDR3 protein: CASSLQGASNQPQHF. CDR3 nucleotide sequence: TGCGCCAGCAGCTTACAGGGGGCGAGCAATCAGCCCCAGCATTTT.

As DNA, the CDR3 is TGTGCCAGCAGTCCCCCCGGACACCTTAACTATGGCTACACCTTC. Its translation is CASSPPGHLNYGYTF. J is TRBJ1-2 and V is TRBV28; TRBD1 is a possible D gene (5 bases). The V gene's germline CDR1 is MDHEN and CDR2 SYDVKM. The CDR3 has 15 residues. V was trimmed by 5 bases and J by 1 base, leaving 14 bases between them.

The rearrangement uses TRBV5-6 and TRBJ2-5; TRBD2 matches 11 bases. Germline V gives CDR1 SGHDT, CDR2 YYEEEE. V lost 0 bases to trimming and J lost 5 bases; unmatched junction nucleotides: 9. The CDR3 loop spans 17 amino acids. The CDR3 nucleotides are TGTGCCAGCAGCTTGGCCATTAGCGGGAGGGGCCTGGAGACCCAGTACTTC. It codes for CASSLAISGRGLETQYF.

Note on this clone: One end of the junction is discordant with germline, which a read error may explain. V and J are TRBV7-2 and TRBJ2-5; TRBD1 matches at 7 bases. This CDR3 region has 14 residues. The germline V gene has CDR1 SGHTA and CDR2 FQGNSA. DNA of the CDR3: TGTGCCAGCAACTTAGAGGGGGCGGGAGAGACCCAGTACTTC. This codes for CASNLEGAGETQYF.

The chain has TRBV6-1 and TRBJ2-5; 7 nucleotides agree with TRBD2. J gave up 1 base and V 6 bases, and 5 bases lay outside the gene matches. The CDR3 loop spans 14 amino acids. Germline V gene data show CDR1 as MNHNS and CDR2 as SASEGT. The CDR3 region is CASRRGGAQETQYF. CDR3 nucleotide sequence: TGTGCCAGCAGGAGGGGAGGGGCCCAAGAGACCCAGTACTTC.

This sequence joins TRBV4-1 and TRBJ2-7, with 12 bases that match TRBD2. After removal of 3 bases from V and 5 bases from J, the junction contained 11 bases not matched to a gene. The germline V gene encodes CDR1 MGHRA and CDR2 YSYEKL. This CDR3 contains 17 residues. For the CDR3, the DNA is TGCGCCAGCAGCCAGCAACTAGCGGGAGGTCTCATCCACGAGCAGTACTTC. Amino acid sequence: CASSQQLAGGLIHEQYF.

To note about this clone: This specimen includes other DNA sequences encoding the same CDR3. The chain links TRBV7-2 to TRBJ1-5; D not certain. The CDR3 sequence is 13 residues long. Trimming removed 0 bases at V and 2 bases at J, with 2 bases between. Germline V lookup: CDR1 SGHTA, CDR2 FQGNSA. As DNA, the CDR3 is TGTGCCAGCAGCTTAGCCCGCAATCAGCCCCAGCATTTT. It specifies CASSLARNQPQHF.

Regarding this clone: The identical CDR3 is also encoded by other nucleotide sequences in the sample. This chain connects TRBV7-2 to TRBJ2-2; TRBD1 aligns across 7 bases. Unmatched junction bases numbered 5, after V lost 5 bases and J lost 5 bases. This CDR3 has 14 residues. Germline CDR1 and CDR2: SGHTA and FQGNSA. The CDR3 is CASSPRQGTGELFF. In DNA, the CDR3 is TGTGCCAGCAGCCCCCGACAGGGAACCGGGGAGCTGTTTTTT.

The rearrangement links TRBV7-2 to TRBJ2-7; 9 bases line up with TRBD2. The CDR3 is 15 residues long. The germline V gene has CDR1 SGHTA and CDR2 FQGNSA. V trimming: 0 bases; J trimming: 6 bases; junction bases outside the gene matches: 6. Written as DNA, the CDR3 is TGTGCCAGCAGCTTAGCGGTCCTAGCGGGAAGCGAGCAGTACTTC. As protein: CASSLAVLAGSEQYF.